This TCR beta chain was sequenced in a study of cytomegalovirus exposure and HLA in healthy donors. The PCR employed 60 Vbeta primers together with 13 Jbeta primers. The repertoire was sequenced with immunoSEQ multiplex PCR; TCRdb's copy has only in-frame clones and lacks some. The sample holds approximately 130,000 clones, approximately 64% seen once. CDR1 is SNHLY and CDR2 is FYNNEI in the germline V gene. The CDR3 has 15 amino acids. V lost 0 bases to trimming and J lost 3 bases, with 11 bases between them. Material: PBMCs. The rearrangement uses TRBV2 and TRBJ1-1; D perhaps matches TRBD1 (5 bases). The sequence was obtained from a middle-aged woman in good health and CMV-seronegative. CDR3 in amino acids: CASSEANGAHTEAFF. In DNA form, the CDR3 reads TGTGCCAGCAGTGAAGCGAATGGGGCTCACACTGAAGCTTTCTTT.